The entry below describes one T cell receptor (beta chain). This record belongs to a study of blood T cell repertoires in COVID-19. About the study: The study drew acute and convalescent COVID-19 samples from the United States, Italy and Spain. T cells, B-cell-depleted T cells, or PBMCs provided the cDNA or gDNA that served as material.

Per the authors' pipeline: Reference gene primer amplification gave estimated nucleated cell counts. The data were produced by immunoSEQ multiplex PCR, yet TCRdb's version contains in-frame clones alone and is incomplete. V, J and clone size are those of that table, while D and trimming were read from the DNA. The sample lists roughly 16,000 clones, roughly 86% occurring once. Per the germline V gene, CDR1 is LNHNV and CDR2 is YYDKDF (reference sequence). CDR3 length: 15 residues. V lost 4 bases to trimming and J lost 3 bases; unmatched junction nucleotides: 4. The V gene is TRBV15, the J gene TRBJ2-3; 10 positions agree with TRBD2. Sequences were obtained from peripheral blood. The source is a human donor in a cohort sampled during active COVID-19. In DNA, the CDR3 is TGTGCCACCAGCACTCTAGCGGGAGCAACAGATACGCAGTATTTT. It is translated as CATSTLAGATDTQYF.